This T cell receptor (beta chain) derives from a study of radiotherapy plus CTLA-4 blockade in lung cancer. Whole-study context: Patients showed objective responses in over 15% of cases, and disease control was achieved by approximately 31%. Overall study findings and caveats: In blood, early T cell clone dynamics reportedly predicted response best, together with interferon-beta. TCR clones of tumor origin grew in blood after radiotherapy plus ipilimumab.

Trimming took 0 bases from V and 5 from J, leaving 7 bases between them. The V gene's germline CDR1 is LGHNT and CDR2 FRNRAP. The CDR3 covers 13 residues. The study gave focal radiation plus ipilimumab CTLA-4 blockade to patients with chemo-refractory metastatic non-small-cell lung cancer. Using immunoSEQ multiplex PCR, the repertoire was profiled, and TCRdb retains in-frame clones only, with some absent. The table has some 71,000 clones, more than 70% seen once. This clone has more than one count but fewer than ten. The antigen remains unidentified. This clonotype was obtained from a human donor with non-small cell lung cancer whose response to radiotherapy plus ipilimumab could not be evaluated. Some clones in this sample may be carry-over from other donors' samples. The gene calls are TRBV12-5 and TRBJ1-1, with D unresolved. The material sequenced was peripheral blood, taken from a patient treated with radiotherapy plus ipilimumab. The CDR3 DNA follows: TGTGCTAGTGGTTTGGTCGGGTGGACTGAAGCTTTCTTT. It yields the protein CASGLVGWTEAFF.